This record concerns one TCR beta chain sequence. As yet, its antigen is unknown. The data belong to a study of T cell repertoires in cytomegalovirus infection. As for the study in general: Recently identified HLA-C-restricted and well-studied HLA-B-restricted CMV epitopes were used. General observations from the study: Dominating the ex vivo response were HLA-C-restricted CMV-specific TCR beta clonotypes. Of the TCR beta families, the public ones yielded a cumulative frequency that identified carriers of CMV plus the relevant HLA.

The CDR3 length is 15 residues. Trimming removed 0 bases from V and 4 bases from J, with 13 bases in between. Looked up from germline, CDR1 is MGHRA and CDR2 is YSYEKL. Using its own MiXCR run on the reads, TCRdb lists one record per CDR3 protein. Of some 590,000 distinct CDR3 sequences in the sample, over 35% were seen once. Sequenced material: cultured PBMCs, taken from culture after CMV antigen stimulation. The genes are TRBV4-1 and TRBJ2-7, with D tentatively TRBD2 (5 bases). This clonotype was sampled from a human donor in good health (CMV status not recorded). Some clones in this sample may be carry-over from other donors' samples. The CDR3 sequence: CASSQEEDVGYEQYF. The CDR3, as DNA: TGCGCCAGCAGCCAAGAGGAGGATGTGGGATACGAGCAGTACTTC.